A selection of T cell receptor beta chains follows, all from one sample in a study of cytomegalovirus exposure and HLA in healthy donors. Profiling relied on immunoSEQ multiplex PCR, and the TCRdb table lists in-frame clones only, not all of them. The data contain 120,000 or so clones, over 85% of them singletons. Source material: PBMCs. The receptors stem from a woman aged 18-29 years in good health and CMV-seronegative. Both conserved end residues are part of each CDR3. A D gene is named only where the DNA matches it firmly. Size is stated for part of the rows, as once, few or many counts, or as a class when the clone is expanded.

j_call	clone_size	d_call	v_call	cdr3_nt	cdr3_aa
TRBJ2-5	NA	NA	TRBV14	TGTGCCAGCAGCCAAGAAAAATTAGCGAGCCAAGAGACCCAGTACTTC	CASSQEKLASQETQYF
TRBJ2-5	NA	NA	TRBV12-5	TGTGCTAGTGGTTTGGGGTCAGGGGGGACGGAGACCCAGTACTTC	CASGLGSGGTETQYF
TRBJ2-7	NA	NA	TRBV18	TGTGCCAGCTCACCACCGTCACGCGGACAGCCTACCTACGAGCAGTACTTC	CASSPPSRGQPTYEQYF
TRBJ2-2	once	NA	TRBV15	TGTGCCTCCCAGCCGGGCGGGGAGAACACCGGGGAGCTGTTTTTT	CASQPGGENTGELFF
TRBJ2-2	once	TRBD1	TRBV18	TGTGCCAGCTCATCGTTCGGACAGGGGGCGATCGGAGACACCGGGGAGCTGTTTTTT	CASSSFGQGAIGDTGELFF
TRBJ2-3	NA	TRBD2	TRBV7-2	TGTGCCAGCAGCCCCAAGCGGGCGGGGGGGCCCCCATCATGGAATACGCAGTATTTT	CASSPKRAGGPPSWNTQYF
TRBJ2-2	NA	TRBD2	TRBV4-2	TGTGCCAGCAGCCAAGAGCCCAGCGGGGGGAGTGGCGGGGAGCTGTTTTTT	CASSQEPSGGSGGELFF
TRBJ1-1	NA	TRBD1	TRBV6-6	TGTGCCAGCAGTACGCTGGGGACAGTACTGAACACTGAAGCTTTCTTT	CASSTLGTVLNTEAFF
TRBJ2-5	NA	TRBD2	TRBV28	TGTGCCAGCAGTCCCCCTTCGGGGGGATCAGAGACCCAGTACTTC	CASSPPSGGSETQYF
TRBJ2-3	NA	TRBD2	TRBV10-3	TGTGCCATCAGCGCTAGGGAGGCGACTAGCGGGACGCCAGATACGCAGTATTTT	CAISAREATSGTPDTQYF
TRBJ2-7	NA	TRBD1	TRBV7-8	TGTGCCAGCAGCTACCCCGGGACAGGGGTCATCGAGCAGTACTTC	CASSYPGTGVIEQYF
TRBJ2-3	NA	NA	TRBV7-3	TGTGCCAGCAGCTTAACGTTGGAGCGGGGCACAGATACGCAGTATTTT	CASSLTLERGTDTQYF
TRBJ1-4	NA	NA	TRBV5-1	TGCGCCAGCAGCTCGACAGTAGGACTGTTTTTT	CASSSTVGLFF
TRBJ1-1	NA	TRBD1	TRBV27	TGTGCCAGCAGTTTCCTGCGGACAGGGGGGAGGACTGAAGCTTTCTTT	CASSFLRTGGRTEAFF
TRBJ2-4	NA	NA	TRBV19	TGTGCCAGTACCCTAAGAGCCACCCACAAAAACATTCAGTACTTC	CASTLRATHKNIQYF
TRBJ1-2	once	TRBD1	TRBV10-2	TGCGCCAGCAGTGGGACAGGGGGCTATGGCTACACCTTC	CASSGTGGYGYTF
TRBJ1-5	once	NA	TRBV27	TGTGCCAGCAGTTTAGACAGACCGGGCAATCAGCCCCAGCATTTT	CASSLDRPGNQPQHF
TRBJ1-5	NA	NA	TRBV5-1	TGCGCCAGCTCGAAGGCCGGGAATCAGCCCCAGCATTTT	CASSKAGNQPQHF
TRBJ2-1	NA	TRBD2	TRBV7-3	TGTGCCAGCAGCTTATCGCCAGCGGGAGCCTCCTACAATGAGCAGTTCTTC	CASSLSPAGASYNEQFF
TRBJ2-7	few	TRBD1	TRBV7-9	TGTGCCAGCAGCCAACAGGGGGCGGCCTCCTACGAGCAGTACTTC	CASSQQGAASYEQYF
TRBJ2-7	NA	TRBD2	TRBV4-1	TGCGCCAGCAGCCGAGCGGGAGAGCGCTACGAGCAGTACTTC	CASSRAGERYEQYF
TRBJ2-5	NA	TRBD2	TRBV5-1	TGCGCCAGCAGCTTGGGTCCGGCCGGGACTAGCGGGGTCCAAGAGACCCAGTACTTC	CASSLGPAGTSGVQETQYF
TRBJ2-7	NA	TRBD2	TRBV7-9	TGTGCCAGCAGCTTAGCGTCGGGCACCCTCGGGGGGGAGCAGTACTTC	CASSLASGTLGGEQYF
TRBJ2-7	NA	TRBD1	TRBV27	TGTGCCAGCAGTTTAAGACAGGGGAGGTACGAGCAGTACTTC	CASSLRQGRYEQYF
TRBJ2-7	NA	TRBD1	TRBV18	TGTGCCAGCTCAACCACAGGGGACGAGCAGTACTTC	CASSTTGDEQYF
TRBJ2-5	NA	TRBD2	TRBV4-3	TGCGCCAGCAGCCAATTTGGCGCAGGGGAGCGCAGCGGGAGAGGGGAGACCCAGTACTTC	CASSQFGAGERSGRGETQYF
TRBJ2-3	NA	TRBD1	TRBV7-9	TGTGCCAGCAGCTTAGGAGGACAGGGCCGCACAGATACGCAGTATTTT	CASSLGGQGRTDTQYF
TRBJ2-2	NA	TRBD2	TRBV5-6	TGTGCCAGCAGCTGGGGACTAGCGGGAGAGGCCACCGGGGAGCTGTTTTTT	CASSWGLAGEATGELFF
TRBJ1-2	NA	TRBD1	TRBV4-1	TGCGCCAGCAGCCAAGATGAGGGGGCGGACTATGGCTACACCTTC	CASSQDEGADYGYTF
TRBJ1-5	NA	NA	TRBV15	TGTGCCACCAGCCCTGGGCCCAATCAGCCCCAGCATTTT	CATSPGPNQPQHF
TRBJ1-5	NA	NA	TRBV5-8	TGTGCCAGCAGGCCCAGGGAAACGCGATCGGCCGATCAGCCCCAGCATTTT	CASRPRETRSADQPQHF
TRBJ2-7	NA	NA	TRBV29-1	TGCAGCGTTGGCCAGCGAACCTACGAGCAGTACTTC	CSVGQRTYEQYF
TRBJ1-1	NA	NA	TRBV30	TGTGCCTGGATTGGTGCGGCGAACACTGAAGCTTTCTTT	CAWIGAANTEAFF
TRBJ2-7	once	TRBD2	TRBV6-6	TGTGCCAGCAGCCGTCGGGGGGTCCCCTACGAGCAGTACTTC	CASSRRGVPYEQYF
TRBJ2-1	NA	NA	TRBV18	TGTGCCAGCTCACCTCCCGTCCCCGGTCCCTACAATGAGCAGTTCTTC	CASSPPVPGPYNEQFF
TRBJ2-4	NA	NA	TRBV28	TGTGCCAGCAGTGGACCAGGGTCTAAAGGGTACATTCAGTACTTC	CASSGPGSKGYIQYF
TRBJ2-7	NA	NA	TRBV11-2	TGTGCCAGCAGCTTGGACAGCTCCTACGAGCAGTACTTC	CASSLDSSYEQYF
TRBJ1-5	NA	TRBD1	TRBV7-2	TGTGCCAGCAGCCCCTCCTGGACAGGGCTGGAGCAGCCCCAGCATTTT	CASSPSWTGLEQPQHF
TRBJ2-7	few	TRBD1	TRBV9	TGTGCCAGCAGCGCGGGGGACAGGGGGAGCTCCTACGAGCAGTACTTC	CASSAGDRGSSYEQYF
TRBJ1-4	NA	NA	TRBV7-9	TGTGCCAGCAGCCGGCCTCAGTACAGGGACAATGAAAAACTGTTTTTT	CASSRPQYRDNEKLFF
TRBJ1-1	NA	NA	TRBV7-2	TGTGCCAGCAGCTTATATAACACTGAAGCTTTCTTT	CASSLYNTEAFF
TRBJ2-2	NA	NA	TRBV27	TGTGCCAGCAGCCTTTATATGGGGGAGCTGTTTTTT	CASSLYMGELFF
TRBJ2-7	NA	TRBD1	TRBV4-1	TGCGCCAGCAGCCATGAAATGGACAGGGGAATTGAGCAGTACTTC	CASSHEMDRGIEQYF
TRBJ2-5	NA	NA	TRBV25-1	TGTGCCAGCAGTGAAACATCTAGCAGGAGGCAAGAGACCCAGTACTTC	CASSETSSRRQETQYF
TRBJ1-1	NA	NA	TRBV7-9	TGTGCCAGCAGCTTGGTATTGGGCACGAACACTGAAGCTTTCTTT	CASSLVLGTNTEAFF
TRBJ1-1	NA	NA	TRBV7-2	TGTGCCAGCACCCCCGGTATCGACAGGATGGAAGCTTTCTTT	CASTPGIDRMEAFF
TRBJ2-5	NA	NA	TRBV4-1	TGCGCCAGCAGCCAACCATTCCCCGGACAGCAAGAGACCCAGTACTTC	CASSQPFPGQQETQYF
TRBJ1-1	NA	TRBD1	TRBV19	TGTGCCAGTAGTATAGGGACAGGGAACACTGAAGCTTTCTTT	CASSIGTGNTEAFF
TRBJ1-5	NA	TRBD1	TRBV19	TGTGCCAGCAGGAAGACCGGGACAGGGGGGAAGCCCCAGCATTTT	CASRKTGTGGKPQHF
TRBJ2-3	NA	TRBD2	TRBV4-2	TGTGCCAGCAGCCAAGAGGGACTAGCGGGGGAACTCACAGATACGCAGTATTTT	CASSQEGLAGELTDTQYF
TRBJ2-1	NA	NA	TRBV7-2	TGTGCCACCACTAGTTTTGGTGAGCAGTTCTTC	CATTSFGEQFF
TRBJ2-3	NA	NA	TRBV29-1	TGCAGCGTTGAAGATCTGGGGCAGGGAAACCCAGATACGCAGTATTTT	CSVEDLGQGNPDTQYF
TRBJ2-7	NA	NA	TRBV15	TGTGCCACCAGCAGTCCATCACTCTACGAGCAGTACTTC	CATSSPSLYEQYF
TRBJ2-1	NA	TRBD2	TRBV5-1	TGCGCCAGCAGCTTGGATGCGGCGGGAGTAAACAATGAGCAGTTCTTC	CASSLDAAGVNNEQFF
TRBJ1-1	NA	NA	TRBV9	TGTGCCAGCAGCGCAGACAGTAACACTGAAGCTTTCTTT	CASSADSNTEAFF
TRBJ1-5	NA	TRBD1	TRBV10-2	TGCGCCAGCACCCCGGGGACAGTCAATCAGCCCCAGCATTTT	CASTPGTVNQPQHF